This record looks at one TCR beta chain sequence and its context. The assay was immunoSEQ multiplex PCR, and TCRdb's table has in-frame clones only and misses some. The table has roughly 200,000 clones, approximately 83% seen once. Trimming at V came to 4 bases and at J to 0 bases, leaving 11 bases not matched to a gene. Germline V lookup: CDR1 MDHEN, CDR2 SYDVKM. The CDR3 runs 18 residues. The record originates from a study of blood T cell repertoires in COVID-19. Sequencing was performed on peripheral blood. The sequence came from a man in his fifties or sixties with acute or convalescent COVID-19. This chain connects TRBV28 to TRBJ2-3, with 9 bases lining up with TRBD1. CDR3: CASSSPYRGQRSTDTQYF. CDR3 coding DNA: TGTGCCAGCAGTTCCCCCTACAGGGGGCAACGCAGCACAGATACGCAGTATTTT.